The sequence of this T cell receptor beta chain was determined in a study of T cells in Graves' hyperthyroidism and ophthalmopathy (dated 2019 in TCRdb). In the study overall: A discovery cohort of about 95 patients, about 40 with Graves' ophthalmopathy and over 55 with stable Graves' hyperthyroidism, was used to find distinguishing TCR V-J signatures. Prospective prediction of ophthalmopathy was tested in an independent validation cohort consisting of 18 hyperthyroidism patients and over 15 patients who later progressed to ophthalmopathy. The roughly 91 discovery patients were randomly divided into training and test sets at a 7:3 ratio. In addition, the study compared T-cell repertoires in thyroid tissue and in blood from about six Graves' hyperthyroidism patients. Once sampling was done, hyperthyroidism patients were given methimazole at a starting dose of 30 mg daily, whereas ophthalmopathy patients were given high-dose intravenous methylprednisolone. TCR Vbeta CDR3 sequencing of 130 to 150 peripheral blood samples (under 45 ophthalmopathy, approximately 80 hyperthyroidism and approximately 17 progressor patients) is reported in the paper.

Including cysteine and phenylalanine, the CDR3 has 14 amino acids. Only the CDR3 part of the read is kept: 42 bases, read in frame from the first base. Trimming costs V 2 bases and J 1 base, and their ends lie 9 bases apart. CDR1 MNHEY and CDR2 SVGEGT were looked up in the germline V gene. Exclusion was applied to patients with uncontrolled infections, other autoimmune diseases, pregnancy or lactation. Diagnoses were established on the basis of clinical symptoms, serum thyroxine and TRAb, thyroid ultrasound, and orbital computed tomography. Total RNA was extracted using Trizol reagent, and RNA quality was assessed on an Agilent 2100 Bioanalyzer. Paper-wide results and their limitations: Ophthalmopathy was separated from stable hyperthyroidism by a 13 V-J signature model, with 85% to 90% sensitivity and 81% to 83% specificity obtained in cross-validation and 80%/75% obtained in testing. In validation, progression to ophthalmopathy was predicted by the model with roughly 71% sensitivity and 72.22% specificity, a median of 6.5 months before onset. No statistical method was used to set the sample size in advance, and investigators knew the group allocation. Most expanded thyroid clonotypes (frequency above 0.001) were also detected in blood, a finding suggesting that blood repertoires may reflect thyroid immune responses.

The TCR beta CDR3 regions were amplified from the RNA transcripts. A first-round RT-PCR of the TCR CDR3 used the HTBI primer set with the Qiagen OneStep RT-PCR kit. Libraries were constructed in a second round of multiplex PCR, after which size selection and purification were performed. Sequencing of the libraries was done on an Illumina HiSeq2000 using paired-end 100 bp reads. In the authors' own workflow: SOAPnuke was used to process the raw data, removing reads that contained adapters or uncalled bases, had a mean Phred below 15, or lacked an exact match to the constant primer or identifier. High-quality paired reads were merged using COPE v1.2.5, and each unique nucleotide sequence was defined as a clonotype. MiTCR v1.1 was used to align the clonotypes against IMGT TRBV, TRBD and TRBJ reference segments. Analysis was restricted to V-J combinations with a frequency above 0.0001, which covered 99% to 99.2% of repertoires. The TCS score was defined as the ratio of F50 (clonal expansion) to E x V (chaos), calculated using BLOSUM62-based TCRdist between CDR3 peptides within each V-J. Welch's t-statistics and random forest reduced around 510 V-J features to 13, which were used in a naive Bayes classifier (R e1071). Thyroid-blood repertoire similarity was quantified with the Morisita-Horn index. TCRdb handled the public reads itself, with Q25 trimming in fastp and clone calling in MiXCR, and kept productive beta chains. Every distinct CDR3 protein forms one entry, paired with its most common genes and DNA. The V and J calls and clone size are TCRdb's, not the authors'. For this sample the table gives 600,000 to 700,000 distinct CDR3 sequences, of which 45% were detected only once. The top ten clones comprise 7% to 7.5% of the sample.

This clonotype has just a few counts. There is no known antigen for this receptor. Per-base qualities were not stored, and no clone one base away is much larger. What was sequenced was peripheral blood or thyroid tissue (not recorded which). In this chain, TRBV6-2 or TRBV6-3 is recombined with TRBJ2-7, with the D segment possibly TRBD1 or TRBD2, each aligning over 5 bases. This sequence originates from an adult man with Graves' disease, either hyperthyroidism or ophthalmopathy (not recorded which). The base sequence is TGTGCCAGCAGTTACGATGGGGGTTCCTACGAGCAGTACTTC. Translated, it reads CASSYDGGSYEQYF.